The rows below give T cell receptor beta chains drawn from one sample of a study of blood T cell repertoires in COVID-19. Method: immunoSEQ multiplex PCR; TCRdb's copy keeps in-frame clones and lacks some. The sample includes about 180,000 clones, over 75% of them seen just once. The specimen sequenced was peripheral blood. These receptors originate from a woman in her 70s with acute or convalescent COVID-19. Each CDR3 is given with its conserved first and last residue. The D gene is left open where the match is weak. The listing skips clone size in some rows; elsewhere it reads once, few, many or a size class.

v_gene,d_gene,abundance,j_gene,CDR3nt,CDR3aa
TRBV19,TRBD2,few,TRBJ2-5,TGTGCCAGTCGTAGCGGGGAAGAAGAGACCCAGTACTTC,CASRSGEEETQYF
TRBV4-1,NA,few,TRBJ2-2,TGCGCCAGCAGCCAACTCGGGAGAAGGACCGGGGAGCTGTTTTTT,CASSQLGRRTGELFF
TRBV13,NA,NA,TRBJ2-5,TGTGCCAGCAGCTTAGAACAGGGAGAGACCCAGTACTTC,CASSLEQGETQYF
TRBV19,NA,few,TRBJ1-2,TGTGCCAGTAGTATTTCACAGGGCTATTGGGATGGCTACACCTTC,CASSISQGYWDGYTF
TRBV6-5,TRBD1,NA,TRBJ2-7,TGTGCCAGCACCACAGGGGGCTTTCTCTACGAGCAGTACTTC,CASTTGGFLYEQYF
TRBV5-1,NA,NA,TRBJ1-2,TGCGCCAGCAGCTTGGATGCAGGGTCAAGCTATGGCTACACCTTC,CASSLDAGSSYGYTF
TRBV7-8,NA,NA,TRBJ1-1,TGTGCCAGCAGTAAATTAGTGGGGACACCGAACACTGAAGCTTTCTTT,CASSKLVGTPNTEAFF
TRBV4-2,NA,NA,TRBJ2-2,TGTGCCAGCAGCCAAGATCGAGTGGCCGGGGAGCTGTTTTTT,CASSQDRVAGELFF
TRBV19,NA,NA,TRBJ1-1,TGTGCCAGTAGTGAACAAGTTGAAACTGAAGCTTTCTTT,CASSEQVETEAFF
TRBV2,TRBD1,NA,TRBJ1-4,TGTGCCAGCAGTGCACAGGGGGTTACGAATGAAAAACTGTTTTTT,CASSAQGVTNEKLFF
TRBV7-3,NA,NA,TRBJ2-7,TGTGCCAGCAGCTCCACCTACGAGCAGTACTTC,CASSSTYEQYF
TRBV19,TRBD1,NA,TRBJ1-3,TGTGCCAGTAGTTCAACAGGGGGCTCTGGAAACACCATATATTTT,CASSSTGGSGNTIYF
TRBV6-5,NA,NA,TRBJ2-1,TGTGCCAGCGCCGAGGGTAGGTACGCCAGCAAGCAGTTCTTC,CASAEGRYASKQFF
TRBV29-1,NA,NA,TRBJ2-1,TGCAGCGGAACAATAGCGGCTAGCTCCTACAATGAGCAGTTCTTC,CSGTIAASSYNEQFF
TRBV13,NA,NA,TRBJ1-4,TGTGCCAGCAGCTTAGGACAGGATAATGAAAAACTGTTTTTT,CASSLGQDNEKLFF
TRBV6-6,TRBD1,NA,TRBJ1-2,TGTGCCAGCAGTTCCAGGGGGCGAGACTATGGCTACACCTTC,CASSSRGRDYGYTF
TRBV3-1/TRBV3-2,NA,few,TRBJ2-2,TGTGCCAGCAGCCCCCGACTAGGGCGGAACACCGGGGAGCTGTTTTTT,CASSPRLGRNTGELFF
TRBV7-9,TRBD2,NA,TRBJ2-7,TGTGCCAGCAGCTTATCTACTAGCGGTTCCTACGAGCAGTACTTC,CASSLSTSGSYEQYF
TRBV6-6,TRBD1,NA,TRBJ2-2,TGTGCCAGCAGTCGACAGGGTGTGGGGGAGCTGTTTTTT,CASSRQGVGELFF
TRBV5-1,TRBD1,once,TRBJ2-5,TGCGCCAGCAGCTTCACCGGGACAGGGGAAGAGACCCAGTACTTC,CASSFTGTGEETQYF
TRBV2,TRBD1,few,TRBJ2-1,TGTGCCAGCAGTGGCGACCCCGGGACAGGGTTCAATGAGCAGTTCTTC,CASSGDPGTGFNEQFF
TRBV7-2,NA,NA,TRBJ1-4,TGTGCCAGCAGCATCGCCGGGACAATCGATGAAAAACTGTTTTTT,CASSIAGTIDEKLFF
TRBV19,NA,few,TRBJ2-5,TGTGCCAGTAGTGACGGACAGAAGACTCAAGAGACCCAGTACTTC,CASSDGQKTQETQYF
TRBV7-2,NA,NA,TRBJ1-1,TGTGCCAGCAGCCAGACAGGAAACACTGAAGCTTTCTTT,CASSQTGNTEAFF
TRBV5-1,NA,NA,TRBJ2-7,TGCGCCAGCAGCTTGGACGGGACTTCCTACGAGCAGTACTTC,CASSLDGTSYEQYF
TRBV19,NA,NA,TRBJ1-5,TGTGCCAGTAGTATCAGTAGCAATCAGCCCCAGCATTTT,CASSISSNQPQHF
TRBV9,NA,NA,TRBJ2-3,TGTGCCAGCAGCGCCAGGGCAGGGCACACAGATACGCAGTATTTT,CASSARAGHTDTQYF
TRBV2,NA,NA,TRBJ1-2,TGTGCCAGCCAGGACAGCTATGGCTACACCTTC,CASQDSYGYTF
TRBV5-1,TRBD1,once,TRBJ1-3,TGCGCCAGCAGCCCAACAGGGGGCCGCAGCTCTGGAAACACCATATATTTT,CASSPTGGRSSGNTIYF
TRBV29-1,TRBD2,NA,TRBJ2-1,TGCAGCGTTGGACTAGCGGGAGGTGAGCAGTTCTTC,CSVGLAGGEQFF
TRBV5-1,NA,NA,TRBJ2-2,TGCGCCAGCAGCGCGATCAGCCGTGGAGCCGGGGAGCTGTTTTTT,CASSAISRGAGELFF
TRBV7-2,TRBD1,NA,TRBJ1-6,TGTGCCAGCACCGTCGTCTCTGGACAGGGGAATTCACCCCTCCACTTT,CASTVVSGQGNSPLHF
TRBV6-5,NA,NA,TRBJ1-2,TGTGCCAGCAACGTGGGGCGCTATGGCTACACCTTC,CASNVGRYGYTF
TRBV18,TRBD2,once,TRBJ2-1,TGTGCCAGCTCACCCCAAGGACTAGCGAATTACAATGAGCAGTTCTTC,CASSPQGLANYNEQFF
TRBV7-2,NA,NA,TRBJ2-1,TGTGCCAGCAGCTGGGGGGGCGGGAGTACGTACAATGAGCAGTTCTTC,CASSWGGGSTYNEQFF
TRBV27,NA,NA,TRBJ2-1,TGTGCCAGCAGTTTATTGACAGGAAATACCAATGAGCAGTTCTTC,CASSLLTGNTNEQFF
TRBV9,NA,NA,TRBJ1-3,TGTGCCAGCAGCGTAGGGAGGAGTTCGCGGAACACCATATATTTT,CASSVGRSSRNTIYF
TRBV5-1,TRBD1,NA,TRBJ2-1,TGCGCCATGAACAGGGGGCCCGTTATTGAGCAGTTCTTC,CAMNRGPVIEQFF
TRBV10-1,NA,NA,TRBJ1-2,TGCGCCAGCAGTGTACGTAAGTCCAGTGCTGACTACACCTTC,CASSVRKSSADYTF
TRBV19,NA,NA,TRBJ2-3,TGTGCCAGTAGTCCGTCGCGGGTCCGAGGGGATACGCAGTATTTT,CASSPSRVRGDTQYF
TRBV6-6,NA,NA,TRBJ1-5,TGTGCCAGCAGTACACAAGGAGGAAAACAGCCCCAGCATTTT,CASSTQGGKQPQHF
TRBV6-5,TRBD1,NA,TRBJ1-1,TGTGCCAGCAGTTTCTCAGGGGGTACTGAAGCTTTCTTT,CASSFSGGTEAFF
TRBV6-4,NA,NA,TRBJ1-2,TGTGCCAGCAGTGACTCGAACAGGGTGGATGGCTACACCTTC,CASSDSNRVDGYTF
TRBV5-1,TRBD1,NA,TRBJ2-2,TGCGCCAGCACCCTTTCCGCTTCAGGGGGCAGAACCGGGGAGCTGTTTTTT,CASTLSASGGRTGELFF
TRBV27,TRBD1,NA,TRBJ2-5,TGTGCCAGCAGTTTATCAGACAGGGGGCGGGAGACCCAGTACTTC,CASSLSDRGRETQYF
TRBV15,NA,NA,TRBJ1-1,TGTGCCACCAGCAGACCCTCCGTGGGGGGGCTAAGCACTGAAGCTTTCTTT,CATSRPSVGGLSTEAFF
TRBV30,NA,NA,TRBJ2-2,TGTGCCTGGAGATCGGGAGAAAGATACACCGGGGAGCTGTTTTTT,CAWRSGERYTGELFF
TRBV2,TRBD2,NA,TRBJ2-7,TGTGCCAGCAGACAGAGGACTAGCGACTCCTACGAGCAGTACTTC,CASRQRTSDSYEQYF
TRBV10-2,NA,NA,TRBJ1-1,TGCGCCAGCAGTTCAGGGGACGCGAACACTGAAGCTTTCTTT,CASSSGDANTEAFF
TRBV24-1,NA,NA,TRBJ2-1,TGTGCCACCAGTGATCTGACGGAGGAGCAGTTCTTC,CATSDLTEEQFF
TRBV7-2,TRBD2,NA,TRBJ2-2,TGTGCCAGCAGCTCCCGGACTAGCGGGAGGGCCGGTGACGGGGAGCTGTTTTTT,CASSSRTSGRAGDGELFF